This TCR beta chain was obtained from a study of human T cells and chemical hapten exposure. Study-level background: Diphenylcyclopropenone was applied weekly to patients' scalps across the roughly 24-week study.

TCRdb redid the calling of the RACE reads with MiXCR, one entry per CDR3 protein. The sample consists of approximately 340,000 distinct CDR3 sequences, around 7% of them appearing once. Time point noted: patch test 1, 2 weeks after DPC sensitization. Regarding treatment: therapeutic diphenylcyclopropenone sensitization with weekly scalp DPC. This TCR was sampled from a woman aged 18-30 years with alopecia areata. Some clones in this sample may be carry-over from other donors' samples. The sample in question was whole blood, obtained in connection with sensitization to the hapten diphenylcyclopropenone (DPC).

The CDR3 nucleotides read TGCAGTGCTCAACACAGGGACTCTTTATCTAATGAAAAACTGTTTTTT. It specifies CSAQHRDSLSNEKLFF. The chain joins TRBV20-1 to TRBJ1-4; maybe TRBD1 (6 bases). Per the germline V gene, CDR1 is DFQATT and CDR2 is SNEGSKA (reference sequence). The CDR3 totals 16 residues. The V end lost 5 bases, the J end lost 3 bases, and 19 bases lay between the germline ends.